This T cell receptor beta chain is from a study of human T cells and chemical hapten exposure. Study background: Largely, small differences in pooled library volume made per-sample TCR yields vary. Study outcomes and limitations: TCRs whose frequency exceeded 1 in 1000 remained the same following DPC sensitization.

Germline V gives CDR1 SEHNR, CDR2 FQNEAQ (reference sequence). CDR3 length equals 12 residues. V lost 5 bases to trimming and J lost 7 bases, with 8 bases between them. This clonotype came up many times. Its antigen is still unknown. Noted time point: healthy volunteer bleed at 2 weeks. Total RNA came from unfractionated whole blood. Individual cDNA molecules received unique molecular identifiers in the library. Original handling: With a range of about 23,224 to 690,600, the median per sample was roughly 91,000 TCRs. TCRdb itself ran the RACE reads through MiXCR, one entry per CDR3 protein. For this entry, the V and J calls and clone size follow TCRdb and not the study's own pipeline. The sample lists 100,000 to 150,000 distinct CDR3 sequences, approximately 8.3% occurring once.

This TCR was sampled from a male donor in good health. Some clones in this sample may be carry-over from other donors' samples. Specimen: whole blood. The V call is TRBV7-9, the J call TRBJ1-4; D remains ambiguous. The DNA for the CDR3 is TGTGCCAGCAGCCTCGAAGGTGAAAAACTGTTTTTT. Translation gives CASSLEGEKLFF.